This T cell receptor (beta chain) appears in the sequencing data of a study of vaccination effects on CD4 cells after COVID-19. As for the study in general: Convalescent patient samples, from a couple of individuals, date to 16 days and one week before vaccination.

Assay: immunoSEQ multiplex PCR; the TCRdb copy retains only in-frame clones and omits some. The sample contains 35,000 to 55,000 clones, about 68% of which appear only once. Expansion with viral peptide pools was applied to antigen-specific CD4+ T cells by the ViraFEST assay prior to sequencing. The culture ran for roughly ten days, and then CD4+ T cells were isolated. PCR-confirmed SARS-CoV-2 infection occurred in the person between March and December 2020. Cells had half their medium changed to IL-2 medium on days 3 and 7. Findings and limits, study-wide: A shortage of convalescent patients and an absence of early post-infection timepoints characterized the study.

In regard to this clone: The antigen remains undetermined.

This specimen was CD4+ T cells from PBMCs cultured with a peptide pool, taken before COVID-19 vaccination. This TCR derives from a human donor who had a prior SARS-CoV-2 infection.

The CDR3 DNA is TGTGCCAGCGGATCCCACAGGGGTGGGGGTGAGACCCAGTACTTC. Residues: CASGSHRGGGETQYF. The chain employs TRBV5-5 and TRBJ2-5, with TRBD1 matching 7 bases. CDR1 SGHKS and CDR2 YYEKEE come from the germline V gene (reference sequence). V gave up 7 bases and J gave up 5 bases; unmatched junction bases: 14. The CDR3 totals 15 residues.